These 12 T cell receptor beta chains share one sample of origin, sequenced in a study of blood T cell repertoires in COVID-19 (dated by TCRdb to 2018 to 2020). The library came from the immunoSEQ multiplex PCR assay. Imported from immuneACCESS, the table was reduced by TCRdb to in-frame sequences with V and J called. These copies leave out some clones; in studies compared against another copy, an unresolved V gene accounts for under half, and the cause of the remainder is not known. The sample table shows about 280,000 clones, and 70% to 90% are seen once. Roughly 9.6% of the sample is held by the ten biggest clonotypes. The sample was peripheral blood. Every receptor here comes from a woman in her 70s with acute or convalescent COVID-19.

V and J are TRBV30 and TRBJ1-2, with D unclear. The V gene lost 4 bases and the J gene lost 2 bases, with 11 bases spanning the gap. CDR1 GTSNPN and CDR2 SVGIG come from the germline V gene (reference sequence). This CDR3 spans 13 amino acids. CDR3 protein: CAWTEGGNYGYTF. CDR3 DNA sequence: TGTGCCTGGACGGAGGGAGGGAACTATGGCTACACCTTC.

The rearrangement joins TRBV27 to TRBJ2-7; TRBD1 matches 9 bases. The germline gives CDR1 MNHEY, CDR2 SMNVEV (reference sequence). The length of the CDR3 is 15 residues. Germline trimming cut 6 bases from V and 3 bases from J; bases unmatched to any gene: 9. CDR3 protein: CASRRTGVQGYEQYF. The CDR3 region has the DNA TGTGCCAGCAGACGGACAGGGGTACAGGGCTACGAGCAGTACTTC.

This clone has only one observation. This chain joins TRBV4-1 and TRBJ2-1; the match to TRBD2 covers 7 bases. The V gene's germline CDR1 is MGHRA and CDR2 YSYEKL. V gave up 0 bases and J gave up 1 base; unmatched junction bases: 6. CDR3 length equals 17 residues. The CDR3 loop reads CASSQDGSGGSYNEQFF. CDR3 DNA sequence: TGCGCCAGCAGCCAAGATGGGTCGGGGGGTTCCTACAATGAGCAGTTCTTC.

The chain uses TRBV7-9 and TRBJ2-4, with 8 bases identical to TRBD2. The V and J ends lost 5 bases and 6 bases, in that order; junction bases with no gene match: 6. Germline V lookup: CDR1 SEHNR, CDR2 FQNEAQ (reference sequence). CDR3 size: 14 residues. This CDR3 is CASSLGGAGNIQYF. The CDR3 DNA follows: TGTGCCAGCAGCCTCGGGGGGGCCGGAAACATTCAGTACTTC.

This chain links TRBV7-9 with TRBJ1-5, with D possibly TRBD1 on 6 matching bases. The V gene lost 6 bases and the J gene lost 5 bases, with 8 bases spanning the gap. The germline V gene has CDR1 SEHNR and CDR2 FQNEAQ (reference sequence). CDR3 length: 12 residues. The CDR3 here is CASRQGDQPQHF. The CDR3 DNA follows: TGTGCCAGCAGACAGGGAGATCAGCCCCAGCATTTT.

This chain joins TRBV30 and TRBJ1-3, with D possibly being TRBD1 (5 bases). Germline V gives CDR1 GTSNPN, CDR2 SVGIG (reference sequence). The CDR3 totals 12 residues. This chain's CDR3 is CAGGEERDTIYF. CDR3 coding DNA: TGTGCGGGGGGGGAAGAGCGAGACACCATATATTTT.

The chain carries TRBV18 and TRBJ2-7; D may be TRBD2 (6 bases). The V end lost 5 bases, the J end lost 0 bases, and 17 bases lay between the germline ends. This CDR3 has 16 amino acids. Germline V gene data show CDR1 as KGHSH and CDR2 as LQKENI. The CDR3 coding sequence is TGTGCCAGCTCATCTCCGGGACTGGTGAGCTCCTACGAGCAGTACTTC. Translated: CASSSPGLVSSYEQYF.

The chain links TRBV18 to TRBJ1-1; TRBD1 agrees at 7 bases. This CDR3 region has 13 residues. Germline CDR1 and CDR2: KGHSH and LQKENI. Trimming cost V 3 bases and J 4 bases; bases outside gene matches: 2. This CDR3 reads CASSPDRITEAFF. The CDR3 DNA sequence: TGTGCCAGCTCACCGGACAGGATCACTGAAGCTTTCTTT.

The V call is TRBV5-5, the J call TRBJ1-2, with 7 bases aligning to TRBD1. Germline assignment: CDR1 SGHKS and CDR2 YYEKEE (reference sequence). With V trimmed by 6 bases and J by 3 bases, 14 bases remained unmatched. There are 16 residues in the CDR3. CDR3 sequence: CASTHGPGQTYYGYTF. CDR3 nucleotides: TGTGCCAGCACTCATGGCCCGGGACAGACCTACTATGGCTACACCTTC.

The chain couples TRBV5-8 to TRBJ2-3; 7 nucleotides align to TRBD2. The CDR3 sequence is 17 residues long. Unmatched junction bases numbered 16, after V lost 4 bases and J lost 5 bases. Germline CDR1 SGHTS, CDR2 YDEGEE. The CDR3 coding sequence is TGTGCCAGCAGCCATCCAACGACAGCGGGGTCAAAAGATACGCAGTATTTT. Amino acid sequence: CASSHPTTAGSKDTQYF.

This sequence joins TRBV6-6 and TRBJ1-5; the match to TRBD1 covers 7 bases. J was trimmed by 6 bases and V by 6 bases; bases with no gene match: 8. This CDR3 has 14 amino acids. Per the germline V gene, CDR1 is MNHNY and CDR2 is SVGAGI (reference sequence). The CDR3: CASRDTGEAQPQHF. The CDR3 nucleotides read TGTGCCAGCAGGGACACAGGGGAGGCTCAGCCCCAGCATTTT.

The chain carries TRBV19 and TRBJ2-7, with 11 nucleotides matching TRBD1. The V and J ends lost 3 bases and 7 bases, in that order; junction bases with no gene match: 5. Per the germline V gene, CDR1 is LNHDA and CDR2 is SQIVND (reference sequence). CDR3 length equals 14 residues. This CDR3 is CASSIGQGAFEQYF. The DNA for the CDR3 is TGTGCCAGTAGTATCGGACAGGGGGCGTTTGAGCAGTACTTC.